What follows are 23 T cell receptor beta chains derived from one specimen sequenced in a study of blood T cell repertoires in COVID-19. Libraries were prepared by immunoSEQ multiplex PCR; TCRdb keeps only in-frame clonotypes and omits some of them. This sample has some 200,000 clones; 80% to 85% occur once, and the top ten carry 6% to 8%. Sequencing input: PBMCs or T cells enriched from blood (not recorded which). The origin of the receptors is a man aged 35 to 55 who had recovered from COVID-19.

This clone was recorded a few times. In nucleotides, the CDR3 is TGTGCCAGCAGCGTAGCCCAGGGCTATGGCTACACCTTC. It codes for CASSVAQGYGYTF. The rearrangement joins TRBV9 to TRBJ1-2, with D perhaps TRBD1 (5 bases). This CDR3 has 13 residues. V dropped 0 bases and J dropped 4 bases, with 7 bases sitting between them. Germline CDR1 and CDR2: SGDLS and YYNGEE.

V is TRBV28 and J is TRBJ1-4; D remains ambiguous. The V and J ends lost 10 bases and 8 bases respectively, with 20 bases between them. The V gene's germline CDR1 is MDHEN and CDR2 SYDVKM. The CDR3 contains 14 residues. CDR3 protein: CATLRQRGREKLFF. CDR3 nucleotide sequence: TGTGCCACCCTCCGCCAACGGGGTAGGGAAAAACTGTTTTTT.

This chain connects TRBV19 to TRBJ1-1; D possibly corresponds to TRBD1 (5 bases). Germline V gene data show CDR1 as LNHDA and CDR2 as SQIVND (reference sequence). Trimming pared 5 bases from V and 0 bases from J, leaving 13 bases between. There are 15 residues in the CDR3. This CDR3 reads CASSRRGYMNTEAFF. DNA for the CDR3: TGTGCCAGTAGTCGGAGGGGATATATGAACACTGAAGCTTTCTTT.

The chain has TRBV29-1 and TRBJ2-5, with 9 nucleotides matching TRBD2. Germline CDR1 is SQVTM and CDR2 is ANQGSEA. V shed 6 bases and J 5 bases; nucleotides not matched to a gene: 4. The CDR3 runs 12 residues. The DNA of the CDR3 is TGCAGCGTCAGCGGGGGGCGGGAGACCCAGTACTTC. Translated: CSVSGGRETQYF.

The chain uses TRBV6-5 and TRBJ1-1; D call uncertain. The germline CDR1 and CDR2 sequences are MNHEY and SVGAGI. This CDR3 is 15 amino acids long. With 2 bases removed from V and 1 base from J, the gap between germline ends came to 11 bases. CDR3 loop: CASSYDSWKNTEAFF. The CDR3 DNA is TGTGCCAGCAGTTACGACTCGTGGAAGAACACTGAAGCTTTCTTT.

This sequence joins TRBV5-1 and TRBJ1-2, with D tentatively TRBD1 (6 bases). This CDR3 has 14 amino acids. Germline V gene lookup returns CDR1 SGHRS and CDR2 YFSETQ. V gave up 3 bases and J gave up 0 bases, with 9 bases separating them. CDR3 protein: CASSYDRSNYGYTF. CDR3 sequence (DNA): TGCGCCAGCAGCTACGACAGGTCTAACTATGGCTACACCTTC.

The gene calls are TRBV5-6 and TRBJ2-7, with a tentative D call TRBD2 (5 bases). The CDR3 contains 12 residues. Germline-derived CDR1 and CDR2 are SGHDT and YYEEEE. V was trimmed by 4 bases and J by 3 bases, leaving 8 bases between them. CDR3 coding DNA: TGTGCCAGCAGCCCCCGGGGCTACGAGCAGTACTTC. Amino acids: CASSPRGYEQYF.

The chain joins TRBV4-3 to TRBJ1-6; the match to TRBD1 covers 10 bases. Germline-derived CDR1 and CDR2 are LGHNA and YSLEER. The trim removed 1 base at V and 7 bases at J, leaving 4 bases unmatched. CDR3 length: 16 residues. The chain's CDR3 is CASSQGQGAYNSPLHF. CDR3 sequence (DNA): TGCGCCAGCAGCCAAGGACAGGGGGCTTACAATTCACCCCTCCACTTT.

The CDR3 reads CASSLDRGGYGYTF. CDR3 nucleotide sequence: TGTGCCAGCAGCTTAGACAGGGGGGGCTATGGCTACACCTTC. This rearrangement joins TRBV7-2 to TRBJ1-2; TRBD1 matches 8 bases. V was clipped by 1 base and J by 4 bases; unmatched bases: 2. This CDR3 is 14 amino acids long. CDR1 and CDR2 (germline): SGHTA, FQGNSA.

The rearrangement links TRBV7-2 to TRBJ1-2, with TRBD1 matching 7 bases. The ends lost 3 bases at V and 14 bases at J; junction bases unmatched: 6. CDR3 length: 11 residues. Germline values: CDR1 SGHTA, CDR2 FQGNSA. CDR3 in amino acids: CASSFHRGITF. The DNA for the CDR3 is TGTGCCAGCAGCTTTCACAGGGGTATAACCTTC.

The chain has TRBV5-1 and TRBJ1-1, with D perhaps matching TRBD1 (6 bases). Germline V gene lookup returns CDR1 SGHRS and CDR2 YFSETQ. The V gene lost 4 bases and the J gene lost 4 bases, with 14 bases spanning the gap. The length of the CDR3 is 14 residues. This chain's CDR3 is CASSGQLGGTEAFF. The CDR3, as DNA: TGCGCCAGCAGCGGGCAGTTAGGGGGCACTGAAGCTTTCTTT.

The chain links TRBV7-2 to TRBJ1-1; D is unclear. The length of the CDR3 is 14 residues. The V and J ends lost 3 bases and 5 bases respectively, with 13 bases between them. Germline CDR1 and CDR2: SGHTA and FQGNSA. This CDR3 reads CASSLMREWTEAFF. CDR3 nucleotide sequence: TGTGCCAGCAGCTTGATGCGTGAATGGACTGAAGCTTTCTTT.

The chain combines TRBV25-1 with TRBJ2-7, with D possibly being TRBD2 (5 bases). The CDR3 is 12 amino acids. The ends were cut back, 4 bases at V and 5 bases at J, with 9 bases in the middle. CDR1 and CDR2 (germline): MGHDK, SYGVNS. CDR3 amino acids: CASSGSGNEQYF. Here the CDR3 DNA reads TGTGCCAGCAGTGGTTCGGGGAACGAGCAGTACTTC.

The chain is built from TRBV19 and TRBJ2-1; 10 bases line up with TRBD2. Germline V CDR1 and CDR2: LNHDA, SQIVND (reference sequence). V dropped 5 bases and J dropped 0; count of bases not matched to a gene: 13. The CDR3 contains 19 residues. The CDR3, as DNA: TGTGCCAGTAGTCTCCTAGCGGGGGTAATATTGAGCTCCTACAATGAGCAGTTCTTC. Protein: CASSLLAGVILSSYNEQFF.

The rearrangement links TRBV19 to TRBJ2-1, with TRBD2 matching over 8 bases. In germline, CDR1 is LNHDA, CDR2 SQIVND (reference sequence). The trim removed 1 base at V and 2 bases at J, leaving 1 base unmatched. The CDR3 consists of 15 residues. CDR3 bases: TGTGCCAGTAGTATAGGGCGGGGGGCCTACAATGAGCAGTTCTTC. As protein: CASSIGRGAYNEQFF.

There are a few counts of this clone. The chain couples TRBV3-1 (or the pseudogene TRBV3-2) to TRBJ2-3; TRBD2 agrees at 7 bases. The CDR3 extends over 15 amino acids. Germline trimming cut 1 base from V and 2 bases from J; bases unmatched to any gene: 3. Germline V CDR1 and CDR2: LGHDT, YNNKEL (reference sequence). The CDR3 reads CASSQGLAVTDTQYF. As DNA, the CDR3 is TGTGCCAGCAGCCAAGGGCTAGCGGTCACAGATACGCAGTATTTT.

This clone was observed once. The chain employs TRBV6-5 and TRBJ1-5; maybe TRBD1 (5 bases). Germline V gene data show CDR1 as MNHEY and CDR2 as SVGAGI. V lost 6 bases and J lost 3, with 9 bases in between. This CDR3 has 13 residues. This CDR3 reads CASRQELNQPQHF. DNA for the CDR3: TGTGCCAGCAGACAGGAGCTCAATCAGCCCCAGCATTTT.

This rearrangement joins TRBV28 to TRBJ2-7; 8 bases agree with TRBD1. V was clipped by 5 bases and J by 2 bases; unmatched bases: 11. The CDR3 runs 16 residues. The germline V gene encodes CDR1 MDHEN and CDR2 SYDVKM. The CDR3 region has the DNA TGTGCCAGCAGTAACCTAGGACAGGGTCTTGCCTACGAGCAGTACTTC. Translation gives CASSNLGQGLAYEQYF.

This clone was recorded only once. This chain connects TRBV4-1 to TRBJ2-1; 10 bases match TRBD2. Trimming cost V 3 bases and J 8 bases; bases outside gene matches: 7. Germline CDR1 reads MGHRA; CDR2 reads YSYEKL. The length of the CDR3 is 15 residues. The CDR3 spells CASSQGTSAWDEQFF. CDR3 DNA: TGCGCCAGCAGCCAGGGGACTAGCGCTTGGGATGAGCAGTTCTTC.

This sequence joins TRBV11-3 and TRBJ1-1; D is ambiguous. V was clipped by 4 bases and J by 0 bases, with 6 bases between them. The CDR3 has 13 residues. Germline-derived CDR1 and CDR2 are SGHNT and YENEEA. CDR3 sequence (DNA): TGTGCCAGCAGCTCTCGCGTGAACACTGAAGCTTTCTTT. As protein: CASSSRVNTEAFF.

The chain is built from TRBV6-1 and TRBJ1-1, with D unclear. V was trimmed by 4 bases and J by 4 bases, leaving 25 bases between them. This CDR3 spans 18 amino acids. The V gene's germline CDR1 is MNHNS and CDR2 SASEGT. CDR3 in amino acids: CASSGSGFSVRWGTEAFF. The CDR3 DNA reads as TGTGCCAGCAGTGGTTCGGGGTTTTCCGTGAGGTGGGGCACTGAAGCTTTCTTT.

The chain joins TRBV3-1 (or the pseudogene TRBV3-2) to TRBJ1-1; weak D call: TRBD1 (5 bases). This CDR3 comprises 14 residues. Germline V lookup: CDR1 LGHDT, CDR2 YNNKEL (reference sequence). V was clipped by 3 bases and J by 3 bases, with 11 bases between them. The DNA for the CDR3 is TGTGCCAGCAGCCATCTTGGGGGGGACACTGAAGCTTTCTTT. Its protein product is CASSHLGGDTEAFF.

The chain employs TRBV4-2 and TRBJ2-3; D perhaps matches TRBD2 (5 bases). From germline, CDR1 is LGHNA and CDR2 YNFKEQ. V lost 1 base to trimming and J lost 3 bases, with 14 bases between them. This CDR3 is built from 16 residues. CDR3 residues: CASSQVASLGTDTQYF. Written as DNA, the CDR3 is TGTGCCAGCAGCCAAGTCGCTAGCCTTGGGACAGATACGCAGTATTTT.